What follows is one T cell receptor (beta chain) and its context. Antigen: not known. Genomic DNA was employed as the template in profiling TCR beta VDJ and CDR3. TCRdb reanalysed the reads using MiXCR and keeps one entry per CDR3 protein. Counted here are about 190,000 distinct CDR3 sequences, less than 65% occurring once; the ten biggest clones make up about a sixth. These data are taken from a study of CD8+CD57+ T cells in acquired aplastic anemia. As for the study in general: Sorted CD4+ and CD8+ cells gave an average of approximately 3.1 ug of DNA. Healthy CD8+ samples averaged around 11 million reads. The study, taken as a whole, reports: Common to patients and controls were roughly 30 CD8+ CDR3 sequences. Significant differences in CD8+ Simpson's diversity were not observed between patients and controls.

The CDR3 extends over 14 amino acids. The V end was cut by 1 base, the J end by 9 bases, with 15 bases between. Germline CDR1 reads SEHNR; CDR2 reads FQNEAQ (reference sequence). Specimen: sorted CD4+, CD8+, or CD8+CD57+ T cells (not recorded which) from PBMCs. This TCR was recovered from a human donor in good health, serving as a control. The chain carries TRBV7-9 and TRBJ1-2, with D uncertain. This chain's CDR3 is CASSLEVAATSYTF. The CDR3 DNA reads TGTGCCAGCAGCTTAGAGGTCGCGGCGACTAGCTACACCTTC.